The 8 T cell receptor beta chains below come from one sample, sequenced in a study of T cell responses to AZD1222 COVID-19 vaccine. Profiled with immunoSEQ multiplex PCR; TCRdb holds only in-frame clones, not every one. This sample yields 95,000 to 130,000 clones, of which around 91% are seen a single time; around 1.5% belongs to the top ten. Sequenced material: peripheral blood, taken 28 days after the second AZD1222 dose. These receptors were collected from an adult who received the AZD1222 COVID-19 vaccine.

The J gene is TRBJ1-5, the V gene TRBV7-9, with D unresolved. CDR1 and CDR2 (germline): SEHNR, FQNEAQ (reference sequence). The CDR3 is 15 amino acids. V was shortened by 1 base and J by 0 bases, with 7 bases between the two germline ends. This chain's CDR3 is CASSLGDYSNQPQHF. DNA for the CDR3: TGTGCCAGCAGCTTAGGAGATTATAGCAATCAGCCCCAGCATTTT.

The chain recombines TRBV27 with TRBJ2-7; tentatively, D is TRBD1 or TRBD2 (6 bases each). V was clipped by 3 bases and J by 9 bases, with 21 bases between them. Germline CDR1 and CDR2: MNHEY and SMNVEV (reference sequence). The CDR3 loop spans 15 amino acids. The DNA for the CDR3 is TGTGCCAGCAGTTTCGGAGGGGACACCCCTTATGGGCAGTACTTC. It codes for CASSFGGDTPYGQYF.

This chain links TRBV7-9 with TRBJ1-5, with 8 bases matching TRBD1. Per germline, CDR1 SEHNR and CDR2 FQNEAQ (reference sequence). J lost 7 bases, V lost 5 bases, and 10 bases had no gene match. The CDR3 is 15 amino acids. CDR3 bases: TGTGCCAGCAGCCCCGGACAGGGCAACGAACAGCCCCAGCATTTT. This codes for CASSPGQGNEQPQHF.

This chain connects TRBV7-3 to TRBJ2-6; the D call may be TRBD1 or TRBD2 (5 bases each). This CDR3 spans 16 amino acids. Germline V gene lookup returns CDR1 SGHTA and CDR2 FQGTGA. Trimming removed 5 bases from V and 3 bases from J, with 14 bases in between. The CDR3 DNA is TGTGCCAGCAGCCTTATTTCGGGGCATGGGGCCAACGTCCTGACTTTC. Its translation: CASSLISGHGANVLTF.

J is TRBJ2-3 and V is TRBV19; D uncertain. This CDR3 comprises 13 residues. V was pared by 5 bases and J by 5 bases, with 11 bases between. Germline CDR1 and CDR2: LNHDA and SQIVND (reference sequence). Here the CDR3 reads CASSPVRVDTQYF. CDR3 coding DNA: TGTGCCAGTAGTCCTGTCCGCGTAGATACGCAGTATTTT.

The chain is built from TRBV5-6 and TRBJ2-7; TRBD2 might be the D (5 bases). CDR1 and CDR2 (germline): SGHDT, YYEEEE. CDR3 length: 14 residues. Trimming shortened V by 2 bases and J by 0 bases, and 9 bases separated the two germline ends. The chain's CDR3 is CASSLGGSSYEQYF. The CDR3 bases are TGTGCCAGCAGCTTAGGAGGTAGCTCCTACGAGCAGTACTTC.

The count of this clone is one. This chain uses TRBV28 with TRBJ1-3; D is undetermined. V gave up 4 bases and J gave up 0 bases, with 16 bases separating them. The CDR3 is 17 amino acids. Looked up from germline, CDR1 is MDHEN and CDR2 is SYDVKM. The CDR3 protein is CASSSQMGMSSGNTIYF. The DNA of the CDR3 is TGTGCCAGCAGTTCCCAAATGGGCATGAGCTCTGGAAACACCATATATTTT.

The V and J genes are TRBV4-1 and TRBJ2-1; the D is unclear. The germline V and J ends were trimmed by 4 bases and 9 bases, with 7 bases remaining between them. This CDR3 has 11 amino acids. Germline-derived CDR1 and CDR2 are MGHRA and YSYEKL. The CDR3 reads CASSLESEQFF. CDR3 coding DNA: TGCGCCAGCAGCCTTGAGTCTGAGCAGTTCTTC.